This TCR beta chain was documented in a study of STAT3 mutations in large granular lymphocyte leukemia. Study-wide background: Over half of T-LGLL patients had one or more immunosuppressive regimens.

As concerns this clone: Its antigen is still unknown.

Findings of the study overall: In T-cell large granular lymphocyte leukemia, about half of patients showed multiple immunodominant subclonotypes.

Profiling relied on immunoSEQ multiplex PCR, and the TCRdb table lists in-frame clones only, not all of them. This table holds under 35,000 clones, about 90% found once. The germline gives CDR1 KGHSH, CDR2 LQKENI. The V end lost 4 bases, the J end lost 9 bases, and 11 bases lay between the germline ends. The CDR3 extends over 12 amino acids. The TCR originated in a man in his 60s with T-cell large granular lymphocyte leukemia. Some clones in this sample may be carry-over from other donors' samples. The rearrangement links TRBV18 to TRBJ2-3; D uncertain. The sample taken for sequencing was peripheral blood mononuclear cells. The CDR3: CASSRGLSTQYF. The CDR3 nucleotides are TGTGCCAGCTCACGGGGATTAAGCACGCAGTATTTT. The variable domain in full, with the rest retrieved from reference TRBV18 and TRBJ2-3, is NAGVMQNPRHLVRRRGQEARLRCSPMKGHSHVYWYRQLPEEGLKFMVYLQKENIIDESGMPKERFSAEFPKEGPSILRIQQVVRGDSAAYFCASSRGLSTQYFGPGTRLTVL.